The rows below give T cell receptor beta chains drawn from one sample of a study of T cells after yellow fever vaccination. MiXCR, run by TCRdb on the 5' RACE reads, gives a single entry per CDR3 protein. Seen here are about 630,000 distinct CDR3 sequences, about 12% observed once, and the top ten hold 14% to 15%. Material: PBMCs, obtained on the day of the yellow fever booster vaccination. These receptors all come from a man aged 25-45 years who received the YFV17D yellow fever vaccine. CDR3s include the opening cysteine and the closing phenylalanine or tryptophan. Each record gives: V gene, D gene, J gene, clone size, CDR3 DNA, CDR3 protein. A D gene is named only where the DNA matches it firmly. Clone size is given for some rows only: seen once, a few or many times, or a class if the clone is expanded.

v_call: TRBV6-1
d_call: TRBD1
j_call: TRBJ1-2
clone_size: few
cdr3_nt: TGTGCCAGCAGCCCCCGGGGGGCGAGGGGGCAAGGCTACACCTTC
cdr3_aa: CASSPRGARGQGYTF

v_call: TRBV19
d_call: TRBD1
j_call: TRBJ2-1
clone_size: NA
cdr3_nt: TGTGCCAGTAGTATGGGACAGGGTCCCTACAATGAGCAGTTCTTC
cdr3_aa: CASSMGQGPYNEQFF

v_call: TRBV7-9
d_call: NA
j_call: TRBJ2-7
clone_size: few
cdr3_nt: TGTGCCAGCAGCGGACTACCGCTTACCTACGAGCAGTACTTC
cdr3_aa: CASSGLPLTYEQYF

v_call: TRBV24-1
d_call: NA
j_call: TRBJ2-3
clone_size: NA
cdr3_nt: TGTGCCACCAGTGTGCGTGGTTTGGGTACGCAGTATTTT
cdr3_aa: CATSVRGLGTQYF

v_call: TRBV6-5
d_call: NA
j_call: TRBJ2-7
clone_size: NA
cdr3_nt: TGTGCCAGCACTTACACAACCGCGGGGGCGGGGAGCTCCTACGAGCAGTACTTC
cdr3_aa: CASTYTTAGAGSSYEQYF

v_call: TRBV29-1
d_call: TRBD1
j_call: TRBJ1-3
clone_size: few
cdr3_nt: TGCAGCGTTGCGGGGACAGGCGGAAACACCATATATTTT
cdr3_aa: CSVAGTGGNTIYF

v_call: TRBV4-3
d_call: NA
j_call: TRBJ2-5
clone_size: NA
cdr3_nt: TGCGCCAGCAGCCAAGATAGACAGCACAAGGCTACCCAGTACTTC
cdr3_aa: CASSQDRQHKATQYF

v_call: TRBV15
d_call: NA
j_call: TRBJ1-2
clone_size: few
cdr3_nt: TGTGCCACCAGCAGAGATGGTACAGGCACAGGCTACACCTTC
cdr3_aa: CATSRDGTGTGYTF

v_call: TRBV2
d_call: NA
j_call: TRBJ2-1
clone_size: NA
cdr3_nt: TGTGCCAGCAGGCTAGCTGTCGATGAGCAGTTCTTC
cdr3_aa: CASRLAVDEQFF

v_call: TRBV7-2
d_call: NA
j_call: TRBJ2-7
clone_size: NA
cdr3_nt: TGTGCCAGCACCAAGGGGGGAGCAAGGAGCTCCTACGAGCAGTACTTC
cdr3_aa: CASTKGGARSSYEQYF

v_call: TRBV12-3/TRBV12-4
d_call: TRBD2
j_call: TRBJ2-7
clone_size: once
cdr3_nt: TGTGCCAGCAGTTTTCGGGAGGAGCGCCACGAGCAGTACTTC
cdr3_aa: CASSFREERHEQYF

v_call: TRBV6-2/TRBV6-3
d_call: NA
j_call: TRBJ2-1
clone_size: few
cdr3_nt: TGTGCCAGCAGCGGTATCAGGGAGCAGTTCTTC
cdr3_aa: CASSGIREQFF

v_call: TRBV15
d_call: NA
j_call: TRBJ2-2
clone_size: few
cdr3_nt: TGTGCCACCAGCGATCAGGGGTCGACCGGGGAGCTGTTTTTT
cdr3_aa: CATSDQGSTGELFF

v_call: TRBV10-3
d_call: NA
j_call: TRBJ2-6
clone_size: few
cdr3_nt: TGTGCCATCTTTGGGGCCAACGTCCTGACTTTC
cdr3_aa: CAIFGANVLTF

v_call: TRBV7-9
d_call: NA
j_call: TRBJ1-1
clone_size: few
cdr3_nt: TGTGCCAGCAGGGAGGGGGGGAACACTGAAGCTTTCTTT
cdr3_aa: CASREGGNTEAFF

v_call: TRBV7-2
d_call: NA
j_call: TRBJ2-5
clone_size: few
cdr3_nt: TGTGCCAGCAGCTTTCAGCGGATGCAAGAGACCCAGTACTTC
cdr3_aa: CASSFQRMQETQYF

v_call: TRBV6-2/TRBV6-3
d_call: NA
j_call: TRBJ2-7
clone_size: few
cdr3_nt: TGTGCCAGCAGTTACACTGGGAGTTACGAGCAGTACTTC
cdr3_aa: CASSYTGSYEQYF

v_call: TRBV11-1
d_call: NA
j_call: TRBJ2-7
clone_size: NA
cdr3_nt: TGTGCCAGCAGCAATAGCTCCTACGAGCAGTACTTC
cdr3_aa: CASSNSSYEQYF

v_call: TRBV3-1
d_call: NA
j_call: TRBJ2-7
clone_size: NA
cdr3_nt: TGTGCCAGCAGCCAAGTCGGACAGAGCTCCTACAAGCAGTACTTC
cdr3_aa: CASSQVGQSSYKQYF

v_call: TRBV14
d_call: NA
j_call: TRBJ1-2
clone_size: few
cdr3_nt: TGTGCCAGCAGCCAAGGCTCGGCCCTTGGGGGCTACACCTTC
cdr3_aa: CASSQGSALGGYTF

v_call: TRBV7-2
d_call: NA
j_call: TRBJ2-5
clone_size: NA
cdr3_nt: TGTGCCAGCAGCTTAGACGGAAAGGGGACCCAGTACTTC
cdr3_aa: CASSLDGKGTQYF

v_call: TRBV11-2
d_call: NA
j_call: TRBJ2-1
clone_size: few
cdr3_nt: TGTGCCAGCAGCTTCGTCAGACCTATTTACAATGAGCAGTTCTTC
cdr3_aa: CASSFVRPIYNEQFF

v_call: TRBV12-3/TRBV12-4
d_call: NA
j_call: TRBJ1-4
clone_size: NA
cdr3_nt: TGTGCCAGCACCCCAAGAGGGGTTCGGGAAAAACTGTTTTTT
cdr3_aa: CASTPRGVREKLFF

v_call: TRBV20-1
d_call: NA
j_call: TRBJ2-3
clone_size: NA
cdr3_nt: TGCAGTGCCTCAAAGAAGAGTGTTTGGGATACGCAGTATTTT
cdr3_aa: CSASKKSVWDTQYF

v_call: TRBV12-3/TRBV12-4
d_call: TRBD2
j_call: TRBJ2-3
clone_size: NA
cdr3_nt: TGTGCCAGCAGTTTATGGACTAGCGGGGTGACAGATACGCAGTATTTT
cdr3_aa: CASSLWTSGVTDTQYF

v_call: TRBV20-1
d_call: NA
j_call: TRBJ2-1
clone_size: NA
cdr3_nt: TGCAGTGCTAGAGATCCCAGGGTGGTCGGGAAAAACAATGAGCAGTTCTTC
cdr3_aa: CSARDPRVVGKNNEQFF

v_call: TRBV18
d_call: TRBD1
j_call: TRBJ2-4
clone_size: few
cdr3_nt: TGTGCCAGCTCACCACCTTGGACAGGGCCCAAAAACATTCAGTACTTC
cdr3_aa: CASSPPWTGPKNIQYF

v_call: TRBV20-1
d_call: NA
j_call: TRBJ1-4
clone_size: NA
cdr3_nt: TGCAGTGCTAGGTTTGGGGGAGGTAATGAAAAACTGTTTTTT
cdr3_aa: CSARFGGGNEKLFF

v_call: TRBV6-2/TRBV6-3
d_call: NA
j_call: TRBJ2-5
clone_size: few
cdr3_nt: TGTGCCAGCCGCTCTGGGGAGACCCAGTACTTC
cdr3_aa: CASRSGETQYF

v_call: TRBV6-2/TRBV6-3
d_call: NA
j_call: TRBJ2-5
clone_size: few
cdr3_nt: TGTGCCAGCAGCACCCCGTCGACCCAGTACTTC
cdr3_aa: CASSTPSTQYF